A selection of T cell receptor beta chains follows, all from one sample in a study of vaccination and CD4 T cells after COVID-19. Using its own MiXCR run on the PCR reads, TCRdb lists one record per CDR3 protein. The sample contains about 22,000 distinct CDR3 sequences, about 33% of which appear only once. The antigens these receptors bind are not known. The sequenced sample consisted of cultured CD4+ T cells from blood. Receptors were obtained from a human donor with COVID-19. Both conserved end residues are part of each CDR3. The D gene is left open where the match is weak. Some rows mark clone size as missing; the rest say once, few, many or name a class of expanded clone.

>few|.|TRBV5-6|TRBJ1-2
CASSLEFGYTF
TGTGCCAGCAGCTTGGAGTTCGGCTACACCTTC
>.|.|TRBV10-2|TRBJ1-4
CASTPGPTNEKLFF
TGCGCCAGCACCCCGGGACCGACGAATGAAAAACTGTTTTTT
>.|.|TRBV6-2/TRBV6-3|TRBJ1-1
CASGPWFEAFF
TGTGCCAGCGGTCCCTGGTTCGAAGCTTTCTTT
>.|.|TRBV11-1|TRBJ1-1
CASSLAGAAEAFF
TGTGCCAGCAGCTTGGCGGGGGCTGCTGAAGCTTTCTTT
>.|.|TRBV6-1|TRBJ2-2
CASSELRNTGELFF
TGTGCCAGCAGTGAACTCAGGAACACCGGGGAGCTGTTTTTT
>medium-sized|TRBD1|TRBV20-1|TRBJ1-1
CSAIQGAVAFF
TGCAGTGCTATACAGGGGGCTGTAGCTTTCTTT
>.|.|TRBV11-2|TRBJ1-1
CASSSYSRNTEAFF
TGTGCCAGCAGCTCTTATTCGCGGAACACTGAAGCTTTCTTT
>.|.|TRBV6-2/TRBV6-3|TRBJ1-1
CASSYYPNTEAFF
TGTGCCAGCAGTTACTACCCGAACACTGAAGCTTTCTTT
>few|TRBD1|TRBV7-2|TRBJ1-1
CASSLGKGAVTEAFF
TGTGCCAGCAGCTTAGGGAAGGGGGCGGTCACTGAAGCTTTCTTT
>.|.|TRBV6-5|TRBJ2-7
CASSYSRGSYEQYF
TGTGCCAGCAGTTACTCGAGAGGCTCCTACGAGCAGTACTTC
>.|.|TRBV19|TRBJ1-3
CASSIGDSGNTIYF
TGTGCCAGTAGTATTGGGGATTCTGGAAACACCATATATTTT
>few|.|TRBV19|TRBJ2-7
CASSPAVGRAYEQYF
TGTGCCAGTAGTCCGGCTGTTGGCCGAGCCTACGAGCAGTACTTC
>medium-sized|TRBD1|TRBV20-1|TRBJ2-5
CSARDPTGGGTQYF
TGCAGTGCTAGAGATCCGACAGGGGGCGGGACCCAGTACTTC
>few|.|TRBV12-3/TRBV12-4|TRBJ2-3
CASTHTDTQYF
TGTGCCAGCACCCACACAGATACGCAGTATTTT
>few|TRBD1|TRBV6-1|TRBJ1-1
CASSPPGQAYTEAFF
TGTGCCAGCAGTCCCCCGGGACAGGCGTACACTGAAGCTTTCTTT
>.|.|TRBV24-1|TRBJ1-1
CALPQPAFF
TGTGCCTTACCCCAGCCGGCTTTCTTT
>.|TRBD1|TRBV27|TRBJ2-7
CASSHGQGISYEQYF
TGTGCCAGCAGCCACGGACAGGGAATCTCCTACGAGCAGTACTTC
>.|TRBD1|TRBV11-3|TRBJ2-5
CASSPGQGIEETQYF
TGTGCCAGCAGCCCGGGACAGGGGATAGAGGAGACCCAGTACTTC
>.|.|TRBV29-1|TRBJ1-2
CSVGVGYTF
TGCAGCGTTGGAGTAGGCTACACCTTC
>few|.|TRBV2|TRBJ2-5
CASSTTAWETQYF
TGTGCCAGCAGCACTACGGCATGGGAGACCCAGTACTTC